This T cell receptor (beta chain) was captured in a study of spatial heterogeneity in lung cancer. CDR1 and CDR2 (germline): LGHDT, YNNKEL (reference sequence). Trimming shortened V by 1 base and J by 3 bases, and 13 bases separated the two germline ends. The CDR3 loop spans 15 amino acids. This clonotype is judged large. Since the library was made to target alpha chains, this beta chain is a stray read and its abundance is not meaningful. The time point is: sample taken at primary tumor resection. Unsorted whole RNA samples from tumor, nontumor lung or frozen PBMC were sequenced. TCRdb analysed the 5' RACE reads with MiXCR anew, one entry per CDR3 protein. The sample has hundreds of distinct CDR3 sequences, under 15% seen once.

V gene TRBV3-1 combines with J gene TRBJ2-7, with D unresolved. This receptor was identified in a male donor with early-stage non-small cell lung cancer. Sequenced material: normal lung tissue next to the tumor, taken at surgery. CDR3 in amino acids: CASSQGAPSNYEQYF. CDR3 DNA sequence: TGTGCCAGCAGCCAAGGGGCGCCCAGTAACTACGAGCAGTACTTC.